This record covers a single TCR beta chain. The source of the sample is a study of OX40 agonist ivuxolimab in advanced cancers. Study-wide context: Patients in dose escalation had liver, melanoma, kidney or head and neck cancers. Aged roughly 20 to 85 with a mean of roughly 63 years, they were around 79% male.

Method: immunoSEQ multiplex PCR; TCRdb's copy keeps in-frame clones and lacks some. The data contain 80,000 or so clones, 90% to 95% of them seen just once; the ten biggest clones take up around 0.3%. V dropped 1 base and J dropped 6 bases, with 16 bases sitting between them. Germline CDR1 and CDR2: SNHLY and FYNNEI. This CDR3 region has 16 residues. The clonotype originates from an adult with an advanced solid tumor such as melanoma, head and neck, liver or kidney cancer. This chain joins TRBV2 and TRBJ1-5, with D possibly being TRBD1 (5 bases). The material was CD4+ or CD8+ T cells sorted from blood, obtained in a trial of the OX40 agonist ivuxolimab. CDR3 amino acids: CASSEGPLGGGQPQHF. The CDR3 DNA reads TGTGCCAGCAGTGAAGGCCCCTTGGGGGGAGGTCAGCCCCAGCATTTT.